The text below deals with one T cell receptor beta chain. The antigen remains unidentified. The sample belongs to a study of T cell responses to AZD1222 COVID-19 vaccine. Findings and caveats of the study: Targets within unmutated variant regions were reportedly found for nearly half of spike-specific TCRs.

Produced via immunoSEQ multiplex PCR; TCRdb's table is partial and in-frame only. The sample holds about 120,000 clones, about 86% seen once. The germline gives CDR1 SGHNT, CDR2 YYREEE (reference sequence). V lost 4 bases and J lost 4, with 15 bases in between. The CDR3 is 14 residues long. Recipients boosted at about 4 weeks or about 12 weeks are pooled. This chain joins TRBV5-4 and TRBJ2-7, with D perhaps TRBD1 or TRBD2 (5 bases each). This clonotype was obtained from an adult who received the AZD1222 COVID-19 vaccine. Sequencing was performed on peripheral blood, taken 28 days after the second AZD1222 dose. This CDR3 is CASSPVGGSYEQYF. As DNA, the CDR3 is TGTGCCAGCAGCCCCGTTGGGGGATCTTACGAGCAGTACTTC.